This T cell receptor beta chain was captured by sequencing in a study of cytotoxic CD8 clonotypes in ibrutinib-treated CLL (dated by TCRdb to about 2021). For the study in its entirety: The cohort included about 15 treatment-naive and roughly 10 relapsed/refractory patients; 17 were IGHV unmutated. Longitudinal samples were available for about 30% of the 86 trial participants. Partial responses were observed in around 25 patients and complete responses in 2; after a median follow-up of around 68 months, remission was maintained in some 14 patients and progression was observed in about twelve. An average of around 250,000 productive templates and 94,082 productive rearrangements was obtained per sample. The response samples were drawn at a median of roughly twelve months into treatment, with a range of about 6 to 40 months. Cryopreserved peripheral blood mononuclear cells were obtained prior to treatment, at the time of response, and at either disease progression or sustained remission.

A few counts support this clone. The clone's antigen remains unknown. Base qualities are missing; no much larger clone stands one base away. A MiSeq instrument was used for deep resolution sequencing, which targeted depths ranging from 1 in 1 million up to 1 in 200,000 T cells, with coverage averaging 10x for each clonotype. TCR beta libraries were generated with the immunoSEQ hsTCRB Kit. Per the original workflow: The data were analyzed with ImmunoSEQ Analyzer and ImmunoSEQ Data Assistant, and V, D and J gene assignments followed IMGT definitions. Clonality, which ranges from 0 to 1, was calculated as one minus the normalized Shannon entropy of productive rearrangement frequencies. Only overrepresented clonotypes making up at least 0.05% of each patient's repertoire were included in the public clonotype analysis. Repertoires from approximately 13 age-matched healthy donors in immuneACCESS were used as clonality controls. Here the immuneACCESS table is served through TCRdb, limited to in-frame sequences with V and J called. Missing clones are a known gap in these copies; in checked studies unresolved V genes cover under half, and the rest lacks a known reason. V, J and clone size are those of that table, while D and trimming were read from the DNA. The sample table shows a few hundred thousand clones, and about 80% are seen once. The top ten hold roughly 7% of the sample.

The full study reports these points: Baseline clonality was found to be higher than that of age-matched healthy donors and was strongly correlated with circulating CD8+ T-cell counts. Public clonotypes were rare and either shrank or stayed stable during treatment, and the rise in clonality at ibrutinib response reflected expansion of private clonotypes. Sampling times were not matched between sustained-remission and progressing patients, and lymph node repertoires were not studied. Clonality rose at ibrutinib response, remained stable during sustained remission, and dropped back toward baseline at progression.

About 2 micrograms of genomic DNA were extracted from cryopreserved PBMCs for TCR beta library preparation. Longitudinal blood samples from CLL patients on ibrutinib monotherapy underwent high-throughput TCR beta sequencing. The patients were enrolled in a single-center, open-label phase 2 trial of ibrutinib monotherapy. The sequence derives from a human donor with chronic lymphocytic leukemia. The source material was PBMCs, sampled before ibrutinib treatment.

The bases read TGTGCCAGCAGCCACAACTCTAACTATGGCTACACCTTC. Translated, it gives CASSHNSNYGYTF. The receptor chain draws on TRBV27 and TRBJ1-2; the D gene is not confidently resolved. V is cut by 6 bases and J by 0 bases, and the space between the germline ends is 8 bases. Per the germline V gene (reference sequence), MNHEY is the CDR1 and SMNVEV is the CDR2. CDR3 length: 13 amino acids, cysteine to phenylalanine. Only the CDR3 part of the read is kept: 39 bases, read in frame from the first base.